This TCR beta chain was identified during a study of blood T cell repertoires in COVID-19. Study information: Samples of COVID-19 (acute and convalescent) were obtained from the United States, Italy and Spain. The cDNA or gDNA used as material had been derived from T cells, B-cell-depleted T cells, or PBMCs.

How the authors handled the data: Amplification of reference gene primers provided the estimated nucleated cell counts. Assay used: immunoSEQ multiplex PCR; TCRdb lists only in-frame clones, some missing. That table supplies the V and J calls and clone size; D and trimming were determined from the DNA. Altogether 200,000 to 250,000 clones are present, about nine tenths being singletons, with the ten largest covering about 4.5%. Sequenced material: peripheral blood. The clonotype originates from a man aged 50-59 years with acute or convalescent COVID-19.

This CDR3 is CASSKNGGGDTEAFF. The CDR3 DNA is TGTGCCAGCAGCAAAAATGGGGGAGGGGACACTGAAGCTTTCTTT. The genes are TRBV21-1 and TRBJ1-1. TRBV21-1 is annotated as a pseudogene. CDR3 length equals 15 residues.